Given below is one T cell receptor (beta chain) in context. The data originate from a study of T cell responses to AZD1222 COVID-19 vaccine. The germline V gene encodes CDR1 MDHEN and CDR2 SYDVKM. The CDR3 has 16 residues. V dropped 4 bases and J dropped 5 bases, with 20 bases sitting between them. Profiling relied on immunoSEQ multiplex PCR, and the TCRdb table lists in-frame clones only, not all of them. The table records 90,000 to 150,000 clones, about 85% of them present only once. Sequenced here: peripheral blood, sampled 28 days after the second AZD1222 dose. This sequence joins TRBV28 and TRBJ2-5, with D perhaps matching TRBD1 or TRBD2 (5 bases each). This clonotype was obtained from an adult who received the AZD1222 COVID-19 vaccine. The CDR3 region has the DNA TGTGCCAGCAGTTCGTTTGGGGGTGCGCAATGGGAGACCCAGTACTTC. Translated, it gives CASSSFGGAQWETQYF.